The 30 T cell receptor beta chains presented below share a single source sample, sequenced in a study of regulatory T cells in long-lasting Graves disease. Time point of the sample: newly diagnosed GD, antithyroid drugs for less than 3 months. There was RNA extracted from PBMCs, and the TCR library was made from it. Library construction for TCR beta used iRepertoire HTBI primers and Arm-PCR of CDR3 regions. Using its own MiXCR run on the multiplex PCR reads, TCRdb lists one record per CDR3 protein. The sample has hundreds of thousands of distinct CDR3 sequences, 16% seen once; the top ten hold roughly 27%. The same specimen was also included in a second study, on T cells in Graves' hyperthyroidism and ophthalmopathy.

Sequencing used peripheral blood mononuclear cells (PBMCs), obtained at new diagnosis, from a patient treated with antithyroid drugs. The source of these receptors is a man between 35 and 55 years old with Graves disease.

CDR3 sequence reads: CASQTGDFGYTF. CDR3 DNA: TGTGCCAGCCAAACAGGGGATTTTGGCTACACCTTC. The V gene is TRBV6-1, the J gene TRBJ1-2; the match to TRBD1 covers 7 bases. J gave up 7 bases and V 8 bases, and 7 bases lay outside the gene matches. The CDR3 runs 12 residues. From germline, CDR1 is MNHNS and CDR2 SASEGT.

For this clonotype: A much larger clone sits a single nucleotide away, making a read error possible. The chain couples TRBV28 to TRBJ1-1, with TRBD1 identical over 10 bases. This CDR3 is 13 amino acids long. Germline V gene data show CDR1 as MDHEN and CDR2 as SYDVKM. The CDR3: CVSSPDRGAEAFF. CDR3 in DNA: TGTGTCAGCAGTCCGGACAGGGGGGCTGAAGCTTTCTTT.

The J gene is TRBJ2-7, the V gene TRBV7-8, with D possibly being TRBD2 (6 bases). The V gene lost 5 bases and the J gene lost 3 bases, with 20 bases spanning the gap. Germline V gene data show CDR1 as SGHVS and CDR2 as FQNEAQ. The CDR3 extends over 16 amino acids. In DNA form, the CDR3 reads TGTGCCAGCAGCCCCCCCCTCGCGGGAACCATCTACGAGCAGTACTTC. It translates to CASSPPLAGTIYEQYF.

This clonotype occurred many times. The chain carries TRBV5-1 and TRBJ1-4; no firm D call. Trimming removed 0 bases from V and 0 bases from J, with 3 bases in between. Germline lookup yields CDR1 SGHRS and CDR2 YFSETQ. The CDR3 spans 14 residues. This chain's CDR3 is CASSLGSTNEKLFF. The CDR3 bases are TGCGCCAGCAGCTTGGGTTCAACTAATGAAAAACTGTTTTTT.

This chain links TRBV20-1 with TRBJ1-1, with 9 bases fitting TRBD1. V shed 5 bases, J shed 10 bases, and the junction held 20 bases outside the gene matches. The CDR3 is 16 amino acids. Germline CDR1 and CDR2: DFQATT and SNEGSKA (reference sequence). CDR3: CSASPGTGKQSGGAFF. The CDR3 DNA sequence: TGCAGTGCTTCCCCCGGGACAGGGAAACAATCGGGAGGAGCTTTCTTT.

This clonotype was seen many times. The DNA for the CDR3 is TGTGCCAGCACCGAATTTAGGGGGTCCTACGAGCAGTACTTC. Amino acids: CASTEFRGSYEQYF. The chain is built from TRBV5-6 and TRBJ2-7; D may be TRBD1 (6 bases). Germline CDR1 and CDR2: SGHDT and YYEEEE. Deletions cut 6 bases from V and 1 base from J, with 14 bases between. There are 14 residues in the CDR3.

This clonotype occurred many times. The CDR3 reads CASSRDRAQETQYF. In DNA form, the CDR3 reads TGTGCCAGCTCCCGGGACAGGGCCCAAGAGACCCAGTACTTC. V is TRBV2 and J is TRBJ2-5; 9 bases align to TRBD1. There are 14 residues in the CDR3. Germline CDR1 and CDR2: SNHLY and FYNNEI. Unmatched junction bases numbered 5, after V lost 8 bases and J lost 1 base. The full variable domain, completed using reference TRBV2 and TRBJ2-5, is EPEVTQTPSHQVTQMGQEVILRCVPISNHLYFYWYRQILGQKVEFLVSFYNNEISEKSEIFDDQFSVERPDGSNFTLKIRSTKLEDSAMYFCASSRDRAQETQYFGPGTRLLVL.

The gene calls are TRBV29-1 and TRBJ2-2; 7 nucleotides align to TRBD1. V was clipped by 7 bases and J by 6 bases; unmatched bases: 8. CDR1 is SQVTM and CDR2 is ANQGSEA in the germline V gene. The CDR3 loop spans 13 amino acids. The chain's CDR3 is CSASGTEAGELFF. The CDR3 DNA is TGCAGCGCGTCCGGGACAGAGGCCGGGGAGCTGTTTTTT.

The CDR3 spells CASSELWGGDSPLHF. DNA of the CDR3: TGTGCCAGCAGTGAATTGTGGGGCGGCGATTCACCCCTCCACTTT. This rearrangement joins TRBV6-2 or TRBV6-3 to TRBJ1-6, with a weak D call TRBD1 (5 bases). This CDR3 has 15 amino acids. Germline CDR1 MNHEY, CDR2 SVGEGT. V was shortened by 5 bases and J by 8 bases, with 16 bases between the two germline ends.

To note about this clonotype: A much more abundant neighbour one base away suggests this may be a read error. The chain joins TRBV4-1 to TRBJ1-4; the D gene is possibly TRBD1 (5 bases). CDR1 and CDR2 (germline): MGHRA, YSYEKL. The CDR3 consists of 17 residues. V lost 4 bases to trimming and J lost 1 base, with 16 bases between them. CDR3 sequence (DNA): TGCGCCAGCAGCCGCAGGAATCTGGGGGGAACTAATGAAAAACTGTTTTTT. Translated: CASSRRNLGGTNEKLFF.

This clonotype was observed a few times. A much larger clone sits a single nucleotide away, making a read error possible. V is TRBV28 and J is TRBJ1-1; D is perhaps TRBD1 (5 bases). The ends were cut back, 7 bases at V and 4 bases at J, with 16 bases in the middle. The germline gives CDR1 MDHEN, CDR2 SYDVKM. CDR3 length: 14 amino acids. Here the CDR3 reads CASTSRGLSTEAFF. The CDR3 DNA reads TGTGCCAGCACCTCAAGGGGTTTGAGCACTGAAGCTTTCTTT.

Ten or more counts support this clonotype. The V and J genes are TRBV2 and TRBJ2-5; 16 bases align to TRBD2. This CDR3 contains 18 residues. J was trimmed by 3 bases and V by 8 bases; bases with no gene match: 12. Germline V CDR1 and CDR2: SNHLY, FYNNEI. The CDR3 sequence is CASGGGTSGGGGEETQYF. DNA for the CDR3: TGTGCCAGCGGAGGGGGGACTAGCGGGGGGGGAGGAGAAGAGACCCAGTACTTC. The full variable domain, its missing parts supplied by reference TRBV2 and TRBJ2-5, is EPEVTQTPSHQVTQMGQEVILRCVPISNHLYFYWYRQILGQKVEFLVSFYNNEISEKSEIFDDQFSVERPDGSNFTLKIRSTKLEDSAMYFCASGGGTSGGGGEETQYFGPGTRLLVL.

This clonotype has a handful of counts. The gene calls are TRBV9 and TRBJ2-2; TRBD2 matches 8 bases. This CDR3 has 15 amino acids. Germline CDR1 is SGDLS and CDR2 is YYNGEE. J lost 3 bases, V lost 5 bases, and 6 bases had no gene match. The CDR3, as DNA: TGTGCCAGCAGATCGAGCGGGGGATACACCGGGGAGCTGTTTTTT. Its translation is CASRSSGGYTGELFF.

This clonotype was counted ten times or more. The chain couples TRBV5-6 to TRBJ1-1, with a tentative D call TRBD1 (6 bases). The germline V and J ends were trimmed by 3 bases and 1 base, with 7 bases remaining between them. CDR1 is SGHDT, CDR2 YYEEEE, per germline. The CDR3 is 13 residues long. The CDR3 spells CASSWDKNTEAFF. The DNA for the CDR3 is TGTGCCAGCAGCTGGGACAAGAACACTGAAGCTTTCTTT.

The sample holds a few counts of this clonotype. The rearrangement uses TRBV2 and TRBJ1-4, with D possibly matching TRBD1 (5 bases). Germline loops: CDR1 SNHLY, CDR2 FYNNEI. The CDR3 extends over 12 amino acids. Trimming took 6 bases from V and 6 from J, leaving 8 bases between them. The chain's CDR3 is CASSLGHEKLFF. The CDR3, as DNA: TGTGCCAGCAGCCTGGGGCATGAAAAACTGTTTTTT. Full variable domain (rest looked up from reference TRBV2 and TRBJ1-4): EPEVTQTPSHQVTQMGQEVILRCVPISNHLYFYWYRQILGQKVEFLVSFYNNEISEKSEIFDDQFSVERPDGSNFTLKIRSTKLEDSAMYFCASSLGHEKLFFGSGTQLSVL.

This clonotype was picked up a small number of times. This chain joins TRBV5-1 and TRBJ2-2, with D maybe TRBD1 (7 bases). CDR1 and CDR2 (germline): SGHRS, YFSETQ. Trimming stripped 2 bases from V and 8 bases from J, with 16 bases between. There are 15 residues in the CDR3. The CDR3 protein is CASSFVTGEAGELFF. CDR3 DNA sequence: TGCGCCAGCAGCTTCGTCACAGGGGAGGCTGGGGAGCTGTTTTTT.

In its sample, this clonotype was seen a few times. V and J are TRBV7-9 and TRBJ2-2, with 8 bases identical to TRBD1. V lost 3 bases to trimming and J lost 1 base; unmatched junction nucleotides: 7. The CDR3 consists of 17 residues. In germline, CDR1 is SEHNR, CDR2 FQNEAQ (reference sequence). The CDR3 reads CASSLYAGGMNTGELFF. The CDR3 nucleotides read TGTGCCAGCAGCTTGTACGCAGGGGGCATGAACACCGGGGAGCTGTTTTTT.

This clonotype was recorded many times. The chain employs TRBV6-1 and TRBJ1-5; D not resolved. The CDR3 has 14 amino acids. V shed 5 bases and J shed 2 bases, with 10 bases lying between them. Germline V gives CDR1 MNHNS, CDR2 SASEGT. Here the CDR3 DNA reads TGTGCCAGCAGTCGCGGTATCGGCAATCAGCCCCAGCATTTT. It yields the protein CASSRGIGNQPQHF.

V usage is TRBV20-1 and J usage is TRBJ2-3; 12 nucleotides line up with TRBD2. Germline CDR1 and CDR2: DFQATT and SNEGSKA (reference sequence). The J segment lost 1 base and the V segment lost 0 bases, leaving 5 bases of the junction unmatched. CDR3 size: 17 residues. The CDR3 DNA is TGCAGTGCTAGAGATCGCCGACTAGCGGGGGGCACAGATACGCAGTATTTT. Residues: CSARDRRLAGGTDTQYF.

This clonotype has a count of ten or more. This chain uses TRBV5-1 with TRBJ2-3; no clear D gene. V was clipped by 4 bases and J by 4 bases, with 16 bases between them. This CDR3 is 15 amino acids long. From germline, CDR1 is SGHRS and CDR2 YFSETQ. This CDR3 is CASSLRLPSPDTQYF. CDR3 in DNA: TGCGCCAGCAGCCTGCGACTTCCTTCCCCAGATACGCAGTATTTT.

This clonotype was picked up many times. This chain uses TRBV18 with TRBJ2-1; D gene ambiguous. Trimming stripped 4 bases from V and 5 bases from J, with 15 bases between. The CDR3 runs 15 residues. Germline lookup yields CDR1 KGHSH and CDR2 LQKENI. CDR3: CASSLQVLRDNEQFF. DNA for the CDR3: TGTGCCAGCTCACTCCAAGTCCTACGGGACAATGAGCAGTTCTTC.

This clonotype was observed a few times. The chain links TRBV7-2 to TRBJ2-3, with 10 bases fitting TRBD2. Looked up from germline, CDR1 is SGHTA and CDR2 is FQGNSA. There are 16 residues in the CDR3. V trimming: 5 bases; J trimming: 8 bases; junction bases outside the gene matches: 13. CDR3 DNA: TGTGCCAGCAGCCCGATAGCGGGGGGTCCTACCGGTACGCAGTATTTT. Translating gives CASSPIAGGPTGTQYF.

This clonotype was picked up many times. The chain has TRBV11-3 and TRBJ2-1, with D possibly being TRBD2 (5 bases). The CDR3 consists of 14 residues. CDR1 SGHNT and CDR2 YENEEA come from the germline V gene. The V and J ends lost 6 bases and 7 bases respectively, with 16 bases between them. CDR3 in amino acids: CASRTSPTRNEQFF. The CDR3 DNA sequence: TGTGCCAGCAGAACATCCCCAACTAGGAATGAGCAGTTCTTC.

This clonotype was found many times. The chain carries TRBV7-9 and TRBJ2-2; the match to TRBD2 covers 9 bases. The CDR3 contains 18 residues. The ends lost 9 bases at V and 2 bases at J; junction bases unmatched: 16. CDR1 and CDR2 (germline): SEHNR, FQNEAQ (reference sequence). CDR3 sequence (DNA): TGTGCCAGTTCTCCCCAGCGGGGGGCCAACCCTAACACCGGGGAGCTGTTTTTT. Encoded protein: CASSPQRGANPNTGELFF.

In its sample, this clonotype was seen many times. This chain connects TRBV20-1 to TRBJ1-2, with D unresolved. Germline V gives CDR1 DFQATT, CDR2 SNEGSKA (reference sequence). This CDR3 contains 13 residues. Trimming stripped 4 bases from V and 4 bases from J, with 13 bases between. The CDR3, as DNA: TGCAGTGCTATGTTCGGGCTGTCCTATGGCTACACCTTC. Protein sequence: CSAMFGLSYGYTF.

Ten or more counts support this clonotype. CDR3 loop: CASRRGGRGDIQYF. The CDR3 region has the DNA TGTGCCAGCAGAAGAGGGGGCCGAGGTGACATTCAGTACTTC. The chain carries TRBV2 and TRBJ2-4, with TRBD1 matching 7 bases. The CDR3 sequence is 14 residues long. The V segment lost 6 bases and the J segment 8 bases; nucleotides outside the gene matches: 10. Germline V gene lookup returns CDR1 SNHLY and CDR2 FYNNEI.

This clonotype was observed a handful of times. The chain uses TRBV20-1 and TRBJ2-7; 14 bases are a match to TRBD2. The length of the CDR3 is 15 residues. V shed 3 bases, J shed 1 base, and the junction held 2 bases outside the gene matches. CDR1 and CDR2 from the germline V gene are DFQATT and SNEGSKA (reference sequence). CDR3 nucleotides: TGCAGTGCTAGGGGACTAGCGGGGGATTCCTACGAGCAGTACTTC. As protein: CSARGLAGDSYEQYF.

This clonotype has just a few counts. The J gene is TRBJ2-3, the V gene TRBV4-2; the D is unclear. Germline V CDR1 and CDR2: LGHNA, YNFKEQ. V was shortened by 8 bases and J by 2 bases, with 11 bases between the two germline ends. The CDR3 has 13 residues. The CDR3: CASGKSFTDTQYF. CDR3 DNA sequence: TGTGCCAGCGGCAAGTCTTTCACAGATACGCAGTATTTT.

The sample holds a few counts of this clonotype. The chain uses TRBV30 and TRBJ2-6, with unresolved D. Deletions cut 5 bases from V and 3 bases from J, with 14 bases between. The CDR3 has 15 residues. Germline CDR1 and CDR2: GTSNPN and SVGIG (reference sequence). The CDR3 protein is CAWGKGFRGANVLTF. CDR3 DNA sequence: TGTGCCTGGGGGAAAGGGTTTCGTGGGGCCAACGTCCTGACTTTC.

The gene calls are TRBV5-5 and TRBJ2-1, with 7 bases lining up with TRBD2. Germline V CDR1 and CDR2: SGHKS, YYEKEE (reference sequence). The trim removed 4 bases at V and 0 bases at J, leaving 10 bases unmatched. This CDR3 has 17 amino acids. This CDR3 reads CASSGILAAGSYNEQFF. The CDR3 region has the DNA TGTGCCAGCAGCGGAATTCTAGCGGCCGGCTCCTACAATGAGCAGTTCTTC.